The 17 T cell receptor beta chains below were found in one sample sequenced in a study of cytomegalovirus exposure and HLA in healthy donors. This PCR relied on a set of 60 Vbeta primers and 13 Jbeta primers. Libraries were prepared by immunoSEQ multiplex PCR; TCRdb keeps only in-frame clonotypes and omits some of them. The sample carries about 160,000 clones, about 71% recorded once. Sequencing was performed on PBMCs. These receptors came from a man between 45 and 60 years old in good health and CMV-seronegative.

This clone has a single count. The chain is built from TRBV14 and TRBJ1-1, with 7 positions matching TRBD1. CDR3 length equals 15 residues. CDR1 and CDR2 from the germline V gene are SGHDN and FVKESK. Trimming took 5 bases from V and 1 from J; bases not matched to a gene: 7. CDR3 DNA: TGTGCCAGCAGCTCTCGACAGGGAGGGAACACTGAAGCTTTCTTT. This gives the protein CASSSRQGGNTEAFF.

The rearrangement uses TRBV7-2 and TRBJ2-7, with 13 bases fitting TRBD2. Losses at the gene ends were 5 bases for V and 2 bases for J; bases not matched to a gene: 3. Looked up from germline, CDR1 is SGHTA and CDR2 is FQGNSA. This CDR3 is 15 amino acids long. The CDR3 nucleotides are TGTGCCAGCAGCATCACTAGCGGGGGGGCCTACGAGCAGTACTTC. Translating it yields CASSITSGGAYEQYF.

The J gene is TRBJ2-3, the V gene TRBV5-1; TRBD1 is a possible D gene (9 bases). Germline V gives CDR1 SGHRS, CDR2 YFSETQ. Trimming took off 4 bases at V and 0 bases at J, with 15 bases between the two ends. This CDR3 is built from 16 residues. CDR3 sequence reads: CASSPGGTGSTDTQYF. The CDR3 DNA sequence: TGCGCCAGCAGCCCGGGGGGGACAGGGAGCACAGATACGCAGTATTTT.

This chain connects TRBV5-1 to TRBJ1-2; a possible D gene is TRBD1 (5 bases). The V end was cut by 1 base, the J end by 4 bases, with 11 bases between. The CDR3 loop spans 14 amino acids. CDR1 and CDR2 (germline): SGHRS, YFSETQ. CDR3 nucleotides: TGCGCCAGCAGCTTGAATCCAGGGATCTATGGCTACACCTTC. Amino acid sequence: CASSLNPGIYGYTF.

This clone was observed a few times. CDR3 DNA sequence: TGTGCCAGCAGCCCAGGGGACAGGGGGGCGATGGTCCACACTGAAGCTTTCTTT. The encoded protein is CASSPGDRGAMVHTEAFF. The chain couples TRBV5-4 to TRBJ1-1; TRBD1 matches 11 bases. CDR1 is SGHNT, CDR2 YYREEE, per germline (reference sequence). Trimming took 4 bases from V and 3 from J; bases not matched to a gene: 14. The length of the CDR3 is 18 residues.

This clone was counted a few times. J is TRBJ1-1 and V is TRBV5-3, with 7 bases matching TRBD1. TRBV5-3 is marked as an open reading frame, function uncertain. The CDR3 has 14 residues. Unmatched junction bases numbered 3, after V lost 4 bases and J lost 0 bases. The chain's CDR3 is CARSPGTVNTEAFF. DNA for the CDR3: TGTGCCAGAAGCCCCGGGACAGTGAACACTGAAGCTTTCTTT.

The chain has TRBV28 and TRBJ1-2; no firm D call. Germline lookup yields CDR1 MDHEN and CDR2 SYDVKM. The CDR3 covers 14 residues. The V end lost 1 base, the J end lost 3 bases, and 9 bases lay between the germline ends. CDR3 sequence: CASSLSRDYYGYTF. The CDR3 DNA is TGTGCCAGCAGTTTATCCCGCGATTACTATGGCTACACCTTC.

J is TRBJ1-2 and V is TRBV29-1, with TRBD1 matching 7 bases. Germline trimming cut 6 bases from V and 4 bases from J; bases unmatched to any gene: 8. The CDR3 contains 13 residues. The V gene's germline CDR1 is SQVTM and CDR2 ANQGSEA. The CDR3 nucleotides read TGCAGCGTCGGGGGAACAGGGGTCTATGGCTACACCTTC. Translated: CSVGGTGVYGYTF.

The chain couples TRBV28 to TRBJ2-2; 9 bases align to TRBD1. The CDR3 consists of 15 residues. V lost 6 bases, J lost 4 bases, and 6 bases stayed unmatched. Germline-derived CDR1 and CDR2 are MDHEN and SYDVKM. This chain's CDR3 is CASRNRGRSTGELFF. The CDR3 region has the DNA TGTGCCAGCAGGAACAGGGGGCGGAGCACCGGGGAGCTGTTTTTT.

This rearrangement joins TRBV18 to TRBJ2-1, with D possibly being TRBD2 (6 bases). Germline V CDR1 and CDR2: KGHSH, LQKENI. The CDR3 runs to 16 residues. The V and J ends lost 6 bases and 0 bases respectively, with 15 bases between them. The CDR3 DNA reads as TGTGCCAGCTCCGCGGCGGGGCCCTACTCCTACAATGAGCAGTTCTTC. Protein: CASSAAGPYSYNEQFF. The whole variable domain, filled in from reference TRBV18 and TRBJ2-1, reads NAGVMQNPRHLVRRRGQEARLRCSPMKGHSHVYWYRQLPEEGLKFMVYLQKENIIDESGMPKERFSAEFPKEGPSILRIQQVVRGDSAAYFCASSAAGPYSYNEQFFGPGTRLTVL.

The chain combines TRBV11-2 with TRBJ2-7, with 11 bases that match TRBD2. The CDR3 has 16 residues. The junction had 10 bases not matched to a gene; V was cut back by 5 bases and J by 4 bases. The germline CDR1 and CDR2 sequences are SGHAT and FQNNGV. The CDR3, as DNA: TGTGCCAGCAGCCAAAACCCTAGCGGGGGGACATACGAGCAGTACTTC. Translation gives CASSQNPSGGTYEQYF.

CDR3 amino acids: CASSTTDRGSYEQYF. DNA of the CDR3: TGTGCCAGTAGTACCACGGACAGGGGCTCCTACGAGCAGTACTTC. This rearrangement joins TRBV19 to TRBJ2-7; 9 nucleotides match TRBD1. CDR3 length: 15 amino acids. Trimming cost V 4 bases and J 0 bases; bases outside gene matches: 4. The V gene's germline CDR1 is LNHDA and CDR2 SQIVND (reference sequence).

This chain uses TRBV2 with TRBJ2-1; 8 bases fit TRBD2. The V segment lost 8 bases and the J segment 6 bases; nucleotides outside the gene matches: 9. Germline assignment: CDR1 SNHLY and CDR2 FYNNEI. The CDR3 covers 14 residues. The CDR3 is CASLDGGAGNEQFF. CDR3 nucleotide sequence: TGTGCCAGCCTAGACGGGGGGGCAGGCAATGAGCAGTTCTTC.

The rearrangement joins TRBV2 to TRBJ1-3; weak D call: TRBD1 (5 bases). V lost 4 bases, J lost 2 bases, and 18 bases lay in between. The CDR3 has 17 amino acids. Germline CDR1 and CDR2: SNHLY and FYNNEI. The CDR3 region is CASSGTGGPLAGNTIYF. The CDR3 nucleotides are TGTGCCAGCAGTGGGACCGGGGGTCCTCTCGCTGGAAACACCATATATTTT.

The rearrangement uses TRBV5-4 and TRBJ2-3, with D perhaps TRBD1 (6 bases). There are 16 residues in the CDR3. Germline values: CDR1 SGHNT, CDR2 YYREEE (reference sequence). The V end lost 0 bases, the J end lost 4 bases, and 15 bases lay between the germline ends. This CDR3 reads CASSLAQGRSPDTQYF. The CDR3 DNA is TGTGCCAGCAGCTTGGCACAGGGAAGATCCCCAGATACGCAGTATTTT.

The chain links TRBV7-9 to TRBJ1-1; 7 bases are a match to TRBD1. V trimming: 5 bases; J trimming: 5 bases; junction bases outside the gene matches: 8. The CDR3 is 14 amino acids. Germline V gives CDR1 SEHNR, CDR2 FQNEAQ (reference sequence). The CDR3 DNA reads as TGTGCCAGCAGCCAACAGCAGGGGGGAACTGAAGCTTTCTTT. This sequence encodes CASSQQQGGTEAFF.

V and J are TRBV28 and TRBJ2-3, with D unresolved. Germline V gene lookup returns CDR1 MDHEN and CDR2 SYDVKM. V lost 7 bases and J 1 base, leaving 9 bases between the germline ends. CDR3 length: 13 amino acids. This chain's CDR3 is CASILAGTDTQYF. CDR3 coding DNA: TGTGCCAGCATCTTAGCCGGCACAGATACGCAGTATTTT.